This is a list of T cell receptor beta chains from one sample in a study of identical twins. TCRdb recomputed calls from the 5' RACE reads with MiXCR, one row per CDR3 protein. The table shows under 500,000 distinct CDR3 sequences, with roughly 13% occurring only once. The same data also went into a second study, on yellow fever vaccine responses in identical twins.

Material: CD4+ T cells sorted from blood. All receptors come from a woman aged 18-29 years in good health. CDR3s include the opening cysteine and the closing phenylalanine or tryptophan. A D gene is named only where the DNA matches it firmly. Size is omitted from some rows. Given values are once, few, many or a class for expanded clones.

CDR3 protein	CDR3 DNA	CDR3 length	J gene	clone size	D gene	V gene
CATSKAYGNTEAFF	TGTGCCACCAGCAAAGCTTACGGGAACACTGAAGCTTTCTTT	14	TRBJ1-1	few	-	TRBV15
CATSRKTGNTGELFF	TGTGCCACCAGCAGAAAGACAGGGAACACCGGGGAGCTGTTTTTT	15	TRBJ2-2	-	-	TRBV15
CASSFAFGRTSYNEQFF	TGTGCCAGCAGTTTTGCTTTCGGACGGACAAGTTACAATGAGCAGTTCTTC	17	TRBJ2-1	few	-	TRBV27
CSAREGAGHGTENLAKNIQYF	TGCAGTGCTAGAGAGGGAGCGGGACACGGAACAGAGAATTTAGCCAAAAACATTCAGTACTTC	21	TRBJ2-4	-	-	TRBV20-1
CASSALGNPSYNEQFF	TGTGCCAGCTCAGCTCTAGGAAACCCCTCCTACAATGAGCAGTTCTTC	16	TRBJ2-1	-	-	TRBV18
CASNSGGDLNTEAFF	TGTGCCAGCAACTCCGGGGGAGATTTGAACACTGAAGCTTTCTTT	15	TRBJ1-1	-	-	TRBV6-1
CASSSTGLAGGLRDTQYF	TGTGCCAGCAGTTCCACAGGACTAGCGGGAGGGCTCCGGGATACGCAGTATTTT	18	TRBJ2-3	-	TRBD2	TRBV28
CAISGSTGVGREQYF	TGTGCCATCAGTGGCTCGACAGGGGTTGGTCGCGAGCAGTACTTC	15	TRBJ2-7	many	TRBD1	TRBV10-3
CASSFRMDAGYEQYF	TGTGCCAGCAGCTTCAGAATGGACGCCGGCTACGAGCAGTACTTC	15	TRBJ2-7	few	-	TRBV11-2
CASSSLAAGGRETQYF	TGTGCCAGCAGCAGCCTCGCGGCGGGGGGCCGGGAGACCCAGTACTTC	16	TRBJ2-5	-	TRBD2	TRBV27